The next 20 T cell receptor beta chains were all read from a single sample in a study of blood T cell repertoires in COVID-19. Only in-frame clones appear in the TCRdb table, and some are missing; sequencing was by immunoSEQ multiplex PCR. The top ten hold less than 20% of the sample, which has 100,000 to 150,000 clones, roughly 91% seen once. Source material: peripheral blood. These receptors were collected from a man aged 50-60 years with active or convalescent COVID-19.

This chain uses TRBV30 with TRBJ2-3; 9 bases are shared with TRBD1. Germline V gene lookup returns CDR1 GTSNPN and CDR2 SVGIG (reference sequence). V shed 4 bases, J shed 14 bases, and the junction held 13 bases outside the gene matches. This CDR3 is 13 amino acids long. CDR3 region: CAWNYDRDRAWYF. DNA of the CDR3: TGTGCCTGGAATTACGACCGGGACAGGGCCTGGTATTTT.

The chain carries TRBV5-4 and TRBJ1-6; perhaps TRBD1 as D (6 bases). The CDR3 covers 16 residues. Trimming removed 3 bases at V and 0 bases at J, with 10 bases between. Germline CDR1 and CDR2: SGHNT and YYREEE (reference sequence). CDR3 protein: CASSWQGSSYNSPLHF. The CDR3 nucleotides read TGTGCCAGCAGCTGGCAGGGGAGCTCCTATAATTCACCCCTCCACTTT. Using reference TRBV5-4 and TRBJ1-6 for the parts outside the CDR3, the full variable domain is ETGVTQSPTHLIKTRGQQVTLRCSSQSGHNTVSWYQQALGQGPQFIFQYYREEENGRGNFPPRFSGLQFPNYSSELNVNALELDDSALYLCASSWQGSSYNSPLHFGNGTRLTVT.

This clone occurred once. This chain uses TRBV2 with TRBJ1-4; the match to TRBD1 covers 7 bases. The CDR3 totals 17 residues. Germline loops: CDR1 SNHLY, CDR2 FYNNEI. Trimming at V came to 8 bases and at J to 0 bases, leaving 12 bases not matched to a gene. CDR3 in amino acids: CASHRQGGGSTNEKLFF. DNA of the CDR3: TGTGCCAGCCACCGACAGGGAGGAGGGTCAACTAATGAAAAACTGTTTTTT.

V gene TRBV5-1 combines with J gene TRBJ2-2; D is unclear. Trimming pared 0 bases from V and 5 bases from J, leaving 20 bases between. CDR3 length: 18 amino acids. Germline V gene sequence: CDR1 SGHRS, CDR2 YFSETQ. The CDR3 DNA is TGCGCCAGCAGCTTGGCGTTATTGGCGCCCGTGCGGACCGGGGAGCTGTTTTTT. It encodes CASSLALLAPVRTGELFF.

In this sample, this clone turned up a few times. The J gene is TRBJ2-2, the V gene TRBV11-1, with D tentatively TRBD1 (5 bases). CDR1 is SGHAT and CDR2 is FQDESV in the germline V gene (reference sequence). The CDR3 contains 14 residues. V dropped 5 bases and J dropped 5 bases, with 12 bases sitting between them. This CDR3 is CASSPQGGTGELFF. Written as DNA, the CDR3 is TGTGCCAGCAGCCCCCAGGGTGGGACCGGGGAGCTGTTTTTT.

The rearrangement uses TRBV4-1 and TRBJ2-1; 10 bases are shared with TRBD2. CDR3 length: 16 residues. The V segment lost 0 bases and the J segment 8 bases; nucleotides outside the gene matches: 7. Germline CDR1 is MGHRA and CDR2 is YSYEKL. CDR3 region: CASSQDWGLASHEQFF. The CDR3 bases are TGCGCCAGCAGCCAAGATTGGGGACTAGCGTCCCATGAGCAGTTCTTC.

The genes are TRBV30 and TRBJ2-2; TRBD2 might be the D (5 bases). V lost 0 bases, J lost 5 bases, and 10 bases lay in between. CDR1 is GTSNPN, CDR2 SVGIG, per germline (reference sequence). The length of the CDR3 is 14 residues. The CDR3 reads CAWSVLGKTGELFF. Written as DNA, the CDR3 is TGTGCCTGGAGTGTACTAGGGAAAACCGGGGAGCTGTTTTTT.

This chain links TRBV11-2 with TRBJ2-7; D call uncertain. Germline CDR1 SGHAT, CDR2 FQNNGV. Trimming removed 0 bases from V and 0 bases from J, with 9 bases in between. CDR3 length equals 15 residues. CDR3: CASSLDSVSSYEQYF. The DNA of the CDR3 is TGTGCCAGCAGCTTAGACAGCGTGAGCTCCTACGAGCAGTACTTC.

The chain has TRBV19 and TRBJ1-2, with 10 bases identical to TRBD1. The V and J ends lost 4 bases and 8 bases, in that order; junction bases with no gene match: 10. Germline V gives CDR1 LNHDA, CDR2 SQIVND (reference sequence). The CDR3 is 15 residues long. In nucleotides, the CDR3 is TGTGCCAGTAGTACCGGTGACAGGGGGCTAAGCGGCTACACCTTC. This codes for CASSTGDRGLSGYTF.

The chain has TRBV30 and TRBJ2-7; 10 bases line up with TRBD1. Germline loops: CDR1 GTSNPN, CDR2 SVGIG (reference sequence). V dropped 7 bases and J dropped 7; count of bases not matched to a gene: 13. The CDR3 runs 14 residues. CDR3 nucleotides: TGTGCCTCCGGACAGGGGGGCTATCTGTGGGAGCAGTACTTC. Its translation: CASGQGGYLWEQYF.

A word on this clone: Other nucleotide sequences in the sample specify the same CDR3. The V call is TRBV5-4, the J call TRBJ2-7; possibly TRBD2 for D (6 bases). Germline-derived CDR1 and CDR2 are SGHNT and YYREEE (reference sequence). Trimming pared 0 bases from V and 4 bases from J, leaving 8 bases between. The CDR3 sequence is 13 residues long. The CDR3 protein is CASSLGGTYEQYF. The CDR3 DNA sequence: TGTGCCAGCAGCTTGGGAGGGACTTACGAGCAGTACTTC.

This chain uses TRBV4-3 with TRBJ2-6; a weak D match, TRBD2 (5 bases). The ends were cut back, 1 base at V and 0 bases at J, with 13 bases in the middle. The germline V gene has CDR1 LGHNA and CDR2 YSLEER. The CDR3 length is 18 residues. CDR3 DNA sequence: TGCGCCAGCAGCCAAGGGACCGTTACTAGCTCTGGGGCCAACGTCCTGACTTTC. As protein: CASSQGTVTSSGANVLTF.

CDR3 in amino acids: CASSGAPLSEAFF. CDR3 nucleotide sequence: TGTGCCAGCAGCGGGGCACCCCTGTCTGAAGCTTTCTTT. The chain carries TRBV14 and TRBJ1-1; the D gene is possibly TRBD1 (5 bases). The germline gives CDR1 SGHDN, CDR2 FVKESK. The ends were cut back, 5 bases at V and 6 bases at J, with 13 bases in the middle. The CDR3 totals 13 residues.

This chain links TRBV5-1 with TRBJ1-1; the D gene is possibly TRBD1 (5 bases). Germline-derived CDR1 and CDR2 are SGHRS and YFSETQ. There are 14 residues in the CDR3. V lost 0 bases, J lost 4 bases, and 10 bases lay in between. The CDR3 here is CASSLVGGGTEAFF. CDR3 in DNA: TGCGCCAGCAGCTTGGTGGGGGGAGGCACTGAAGCTTTCTTT.

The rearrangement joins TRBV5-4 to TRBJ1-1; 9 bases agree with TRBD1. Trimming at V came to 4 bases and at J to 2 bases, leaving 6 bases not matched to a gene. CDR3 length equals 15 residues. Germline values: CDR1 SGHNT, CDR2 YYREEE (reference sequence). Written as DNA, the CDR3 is TGTGCCAGCAGCCCTGGGACAGGGAGTAACACTGAAGCTTTCTTT. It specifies CASSPGTGSNTEAFF.

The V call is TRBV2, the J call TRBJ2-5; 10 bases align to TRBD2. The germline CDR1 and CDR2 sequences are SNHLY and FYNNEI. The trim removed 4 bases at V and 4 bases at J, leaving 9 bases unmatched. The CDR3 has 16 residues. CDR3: CASSGASGSVGETQYF. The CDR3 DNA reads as TGTGCCAGCAGTGGTGCTAGCGGGAGCGTCGGAGAGACCCAGTACTTC.

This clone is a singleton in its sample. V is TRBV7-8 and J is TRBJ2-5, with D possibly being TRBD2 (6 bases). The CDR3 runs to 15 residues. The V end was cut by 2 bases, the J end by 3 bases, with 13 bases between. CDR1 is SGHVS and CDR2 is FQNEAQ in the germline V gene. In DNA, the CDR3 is TGTGCCAGCAGCTTACTCGGGAGTAGAAAAGAGACCCAGTACTTC. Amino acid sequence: CASSLLGSRKETQYF.

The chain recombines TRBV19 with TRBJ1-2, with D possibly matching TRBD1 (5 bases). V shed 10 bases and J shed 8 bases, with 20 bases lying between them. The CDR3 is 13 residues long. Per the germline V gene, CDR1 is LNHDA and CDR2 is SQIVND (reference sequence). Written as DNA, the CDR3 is TGTGCCACCTCGAAGGGGCCAGGGTACGGCTACACCTTC. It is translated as CATSKGPGYGYTF.

CDR3 nucleotides: TGTGCCAGCAGTTTATTCGCGGGAAACCCCTACGAGCAGTACTTC. This codes for CASSLFAGNPYEQYF. This sequence joins TRBV27 and TRBJ2-7; D is perhaps TRBD2 (6 bases). Germline CDR1 MNHEY, CDR2 SMNVEV (reference sequence). The CDR3 covers 15 residues. Trimming stripped 1 base from V and 2 bases from J, with 12 bases between.

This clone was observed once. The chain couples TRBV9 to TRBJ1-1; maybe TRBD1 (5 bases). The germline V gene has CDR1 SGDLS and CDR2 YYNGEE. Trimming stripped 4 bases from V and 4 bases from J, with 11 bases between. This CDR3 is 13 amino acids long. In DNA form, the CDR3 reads TGTGCCAGCAGCCAGAGAGACAGCACTGAAGCTTTCTTT. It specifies CASSQRDSTEAFF.